A single sample gave rise to the 5 T cell receptor beta chains below, sequenced in a study of spatial heterogeneity in lung cancer. TCRdb independently ran MiXCR on the 5' RACE reads; one entry per CDR3 protein. The sample holds about 11,000 distinct CDR3 sequences, around 5.8% seen once. As to time point: sample taken at primary tumor resection. Tumor, nontumor lung or frozen PBMC supplied whole RNA, sequenced without sorting. The source material was PBMCs, sampled at surgery. These receptors all come from a male donor with early-stage non-small cell lung cancer.

This clonotype has only a few counts. This beta chain lies outside the target of a library built for alpha chains; its clone size means little. The chain links TRBV10-1 to TRBJ1-1, with a possible D match to TRBD1 (5 bases). This CDR3 has 13 amino acids. The V gene's germline CDR1 is WNHNN and CDR2 SYGVQD (reference sequence). Deletions cut 0 bases from V and 8 bases from J, with 10 bases between. This chain's CDR3 is CASSESGAAEAFF. CDR3 DNA sequence: TGCGCCAGCAGTGAGTCCGGGGCAGCCGAAGCTTTCTTT.

This clonotype was counted a few times. Because the library targeted alpha chains, this beta chain is an off-target read whose size means little. The rearrangement joins TRBV20-1 to TRBJ2-7; 11 nucleotides line up with TRBD2. The CDR3 consists of 15 residues. Germline V gives CDR1 DFQATT, CDR2 SNEGSKA (reference sequence). J gave up 3 bases and V 2 bases, and 6 bases lay outside the gene matches. This chain's CDR3 is CSARLAGGSRYEQYF. In nucleotides, the CDR3 is TGCAGTGCTAGACTAGCGGGGGGCTCTCGCTACGAGCAGTACTTC.

With regard to this clonotype: Since it is a stray read in a library aimed at alpha chains, this beta chain has a size that is not meaningful. V and J are TRBV11-1 and TRBJ2-5; 12 bases match TRBD2. Germline values: CDR1 SGHAT, CDR2 FQDESV (reference sequence). J was trimmed by 5 bases and V by 5 bases; bases with no gene match: 12. The CDR3 has 17 residues. CDR3 region: CASSGTSGGPSEETQYF. The CDR3 DNA sequence: TGTGCCAGCAGCGGCACTAGCGGGGGGCCCTCCGAGGAGACCCAGTACTTC.

By proportion, this clonotype is medium-sized (0.01 to 0.1%). With the library built for alpha chains, this beta chain is off target and its frequency is not meaningful. The chain combines TRBV6-4 with TRBJ2-1, with 7 bases that match TRBD1. There are 13 residues in the CDR3. V shed 3 bases, J shed 5 bases, and the junction held 1 base outside the gene matches. The germline gives CDR1 MRHNA, CDR2 SNTAGT. The CDR3 DNA sequence: TGTGCCAGCAGTGAAAGGGGGCACAATGAGCAGTTCTTC. It is translated as CASSERGHNEQFF.

Ten or more counts support this clonotype. This beta chain is a stray sequence in a library constructed for alpha chains; its clone size is not meaningful. The V and J genes are TRBV11-2 and TRBJ2-3; TRBD2 matches at 7 bases. V was clipped by 5 bases and J by 4 bases; unmatched bases: 9. CDR1 is SGHAT, CDR2 FQNNGV, per germline. This CDR3 has 15 residues. As DNA, the CDR3 is TGTGCCAGCAGCCAGTTAGCGGGCCTCTCAGATACGCAGTATTTT. Its translation: CASSQLAGLSDTQYF.